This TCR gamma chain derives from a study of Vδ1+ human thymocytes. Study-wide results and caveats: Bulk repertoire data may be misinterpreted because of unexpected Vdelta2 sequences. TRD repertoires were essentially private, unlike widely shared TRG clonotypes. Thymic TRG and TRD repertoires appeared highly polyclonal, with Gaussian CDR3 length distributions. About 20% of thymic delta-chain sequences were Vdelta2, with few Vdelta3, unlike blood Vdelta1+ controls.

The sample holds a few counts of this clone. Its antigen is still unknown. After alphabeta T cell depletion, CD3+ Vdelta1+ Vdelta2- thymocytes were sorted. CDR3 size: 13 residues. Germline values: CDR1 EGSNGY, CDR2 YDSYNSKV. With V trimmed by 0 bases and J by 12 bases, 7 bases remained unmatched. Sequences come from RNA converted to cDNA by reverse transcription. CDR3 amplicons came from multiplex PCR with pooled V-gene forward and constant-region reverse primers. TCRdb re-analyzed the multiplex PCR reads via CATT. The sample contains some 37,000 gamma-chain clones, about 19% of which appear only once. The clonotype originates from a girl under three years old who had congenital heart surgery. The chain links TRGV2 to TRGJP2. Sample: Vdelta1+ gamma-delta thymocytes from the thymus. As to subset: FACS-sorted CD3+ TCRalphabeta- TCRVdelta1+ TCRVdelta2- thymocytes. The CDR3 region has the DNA TGTGCCACCTGGGACGGGCCGAACGGGATCAAGACGTTT. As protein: CATWDGPNGIKTF.